Listed below are T cell receptor beta chains from one sample, sequenced in a study of T cells in Graves' hyperthyroidism and ophthalmopathy. TCRdb re-called the multiplex PCR reads with MiXCR, one entry per CDR3 protein. The sample consists of around 290,000 distinct CDR3 sequences, 10% to 15% of them appearing once. Sequencing input: blood. All receptors derive from a woman under 40 with Graves' hyperthyroidism that later progressed to Graves' ophthalmopathy. Each CDR3 is given with its conserved first and last residue. The order of the fields is J gene, clone size, CDR3 length, D gene, V gene, CDR3 protein, CDR3 DNA. D genes are given only for firm matches. For some rows the clone size is stated as once, few or many, or as a class when expanded; others skip it.

>TRBJ1-2|many|15|NA|TRBV7-9
CASSLGDTILYGYTF
TGTGCCAGCAGCTTAGGTGACACGATCCTCTATGGCTACACCTTC
>TRBJ2-3|NA|14|NA|TRBV28
CTSTIAVVGDTQYF
TGTACGAGCACTATAGCGGTTGTTGGAGATACGCAGTATTTT
>TRBJ2-6|NA|17|NA|TRBV6-5
CASSYQGLKRGANVLTF
TGTGCCAGCAGTTACCAGGGCCTCAAAAGGGGGGCCAACGTCCTGACTTTC
>TRBJ2-7|many|16|TRBD2|TRBV2
CASSLRESGTGSEQYF
TGTGCCAGCAGCCTAAGGGAGAGCGGGACGGGATCCGAGCAGTACTTC
>TRBJ1-1|many|14|NA|TRBV28
CASTWGGENTEAFF
TGTGCCAGCACCTGGGGCGGCGAGAACACTGAAGCTTTCTTT
>TRBJ2-1|many|14|TRBD1|TRBV6-2/TRBV6-3
CASSPGQGINEQFF
TGTGCCAGCAGTCCGGGACAGGGAATTAATGAGCAGTTCTTC
>TRBJ2-1|many|14|TRBD2|TRBV7-2
CASSLTSGPIEQFF
TGTGCCAGCAGCTTGACTAGCGGGCCTATTGAGCAGTTCTTC
>TRBJ2-5|NA|16|TRBD2|TRBV7-9
CASSRQRAGGQETQYF
TGTGCCAGCAGTCGCCAGAGAGCGGGGGGCCAAGAGACCCAGTACTTC
>TRBJ2-1|few|15|TRBD2|TRBV27
CASGLSGIFDNEQFF
TGTGCCAGCGGTCTTAGCGGGATTTTCGACAATGAGCAGTTCTTC
>TRBJ1-2|many|16|NA|TRBV9
CASSEPERGEAYGYTF
TGTGCCAGCAGCGAGCCCGAGAGAGGGGAGGCCTATGGCTACACCTTC
>TRBJ2-2|many|15|NA|TRBV11-3
CASSPGKRVTGELFF
TGTGCCAGCAGCCCCGGAAAGAGGGTCACCGGGGAGCTGTTTTTT
>TRBJ2-7|NA|14|TRBD2|TRBV7-7
CASSSGLAAGEQYF
TGTGCTAGCAGTTCGGGACTAGCGGCCGGGGAGCAGTACTTC
>TRBJ2-1|NA|13|NA|TRBV5-6
CASSLDPADEQFF
TGTGCCAGCAGCTTGGACCCCGCCGATGAGCAGTTCTTC
>TRBJ2-7|many|17|TRBD1|TRBV6-2/TRBV6-3
CASSPTGQGLLSYEQYF
TGTGCCAGCAGTCCTACGGGACAGGGACTTCTTTCCTACGAGCAGTACTTC
>TRBJ1-1|many|17|NA|TRBV10-3
CAISDRGSVKGHTEAFF
TGTGCCATCAGTGATCGAGGTTCGGTAAAAGGTCACACTGAAGCTTTCTTT